A selection of T cell receptor beta chains follows, all from one sample in a study of OX40 agonist ivuxolimab in advanced cancers. Sequencing used immunoSEQ multiplex PCR; TCRdb keeps in-frame clones, though not all of them. The data hold approximately 42,000 clones, with around 90% observed a single time. The sequences come from CD4+ or CD8+ T cells sorted from blood, collected in a trial of the OX40 agonist ivuxolimab. These receptors were taken from an adult with an advanced solid tumor such as melanoma, head and neck, liver or kidney cancer. CDR3s include the opening cysteine and the closing phenylalanine or tryptophan. D genes are given only for firm matches. Not every row has a clone size; where given, it reads once, few, many or a size class.

d_gene: -
abundance: -
j_gene: TRBJ2-3
v_gene: TRBV5-1
CDR3aa: CASSQTSQGRTDTQYF
CDR3nt: TGCGCCAGCAGCCAGACTAGTCAGGGGCGCACAGATACGCAGTATTTT

d_gene: TRBD2
abundance: -
j_gene: TRBJ2-3
v_gene: TRBV4-3
CDR3aa: CASSQDWNGGATDTQYF
CDR3nt: TGCGCCAGCAGCCAAGATTGGAACGGGGGGGCGACAGATACGCAGTATTTT

d_gene: -
abundance: -
j_gene: TRBJ1-3
v_gene: TRBV13
CDR3aa: CASSLGDSGNTIYF
CDR3nt: TGTGCCAGCAGCTTAGGGGACAGCGGAAACACCATATATTTT

d_gene: -
abundance: -
j_gene: TRBJ2-2
v_gene: TRBV2
CDR3aa: CASTVTGIANTGELFF
CDR3nt: TGTGCCAGCACCGTGACAGGTATCGCGAACACCGGGGAGCTGTTTTTT

d_gene: -
abundance: -
j_gene: TRBJ1-2
v_gene: TRBV4-2
CDR3aa: CASSQDLGNVGYTF
CDR3nt: TGTGCCAGCAGCCAAGATCTGGGTAATGTTGGCTACACCTTC

d_gene: TRBD2
abundance: once
j_gene: TRBJ2-3
v_gene: TRBV6-6
CDR3aa: CASRDASGGDTQYF
CDR3nt: TGTGCCAGCAGAGATGCTAGCGGGGGAGATACGCAGTATTTT

d_gene: TRBD2
abundance: -
j_gene: TRBJ2-2
v_gene: TRBV19
CDR3aa: CASLGGGENTGELFF
CDR3nt: TGTGCCAGTCTTGGCGGGGGAGAGAACACCGGGGAGCTGTTTTTT

d_gene: -
abundance: -
j_gene: TRBJ2-7
v_gene: TRBV14
CDR3aa: CASSHLDEQYF
CDR3nt: TGTGCCAGCAGCCATTTGGACGAGCAGTACTTC

d_gene: TRBD1
abundance: -
j_gene: TRBJ2-2
v_gene: TRBV11-2
CDR3aa: CASSSTDRGTPGELFF
CDR3nt: TGTGCCAGCAGCTCTACGGACAGGGGAACGCCCGGGGAGCTGTTTTTT

d_gene: -
abundance: few
j_gene: TRBJ1-2
v_gene: TRBV9
CDR3aa: CASSVAGPGIDGYTF
CDR3nt: TGTGCCAGCAGCGTAGCAGGGCCCGGGATTGATGGCTACACCTTC

d_gene: TRBD1
abundance: -
j_gene: TRBJ2-3
v_gene: TRBV27
CDR3aa: CASSFLPGQGVADTQYF
CDR3nt: TGTGCCAGCAGTTTTCTGCCGGGACAGGGGGTGGCAGATACGCAGTATTTT

d_gene: -
abundance: few
j_gene: TRBJ2-3
v_gene: TRBV7-8
CDR3aa: CASSLEGIHTDTQYF
CDR3nt: TGTGCCAGCAGCTTAGAAGGGATACACACAGATACGCAGTATTTT

d_gene: TRBD1
abundance: -
j_gene: TRBJ1-5
v_gene: TRBV7-6
CDR3aa: CASSESQGGVNQPQHF
CDR3nt: TGTGCCAGCAGCGAATCACAGGGGGGAGTCAATCAGCCCCAGCATTTT

d_gene: TRBD2
abundance: -
j_gene: TRBJ2-1
v_gene: TRBV19
CDR3aa: CASSISGGSYNEQFF
CDR3nt: TGTGCCAGTAGTATTAGCGGGGGATCCTACAATGAGCAGTTCTTC

d_gene: -
abundance: -
j_gene: TRBJ1-1
v_gene: TRBV7-2
CDR3aa: CASSLVGLNTEAFF
CDR3nt: TGTGCCAGCAGCTTAGTCGGGCTGAACACTGAAGCTTTCTTT

d_gene: -
abundance: once
j_gene: TRBJ2-5
v_gene: TRBV7-6
CDR3aa: CASSLDSYGTQYF
CDR3nt: TGTGCCAGCAGCTTGGACAGTTATGGGACCCAGTACTTC

d_gene: TRBD1
abundance: once
j_gene: TRBJ2-5
v_gene: TRBV11-2
CDR3aa: CASSLVDRGRLETQYF
CDR3nt: TGTGCCAGCAGCTTGGTGGACAGGGGACGGTTGGAGACCCAGTACTTC

d_gene: -
abundance: -
j_gene: TRBJ2-5
v_gene: TRBV18
CDR3aa: CASSNERGFLETQYF
CDR3nt: TGTGCCAGCTCAAACGAGAGGGGATTTCTAGAGACCCAGTACTTC

d_gene: TRBD2
abundance: -
j_gene: TRBJ2-3
v_gene: TRBV9
CDR3aa: CARTAGGKDTQYF
CDR3nt: TGTGCCAGGACAGCGGGGGGAAAGGATACGCAGTATTTT

d_gene: -
abundance: -
j_gene: TRBJ2-7
v_gene: TRBV4-1
CDR3aa: CASSQEGGHYEQYF
CDR3nt: TGCGCCAGCAGCCAAGAGGGCGGGCACTACGAGCAGTACTTC

d_gene: -
abundance: -
j_gene: TRBJ1-5
v_gene: TRBV30
CDR3aa: CAWSNPPESSNQPQHF
CDR3nt: TGTGCCTGGAGTAACCCCCCCGAGAGTAGCAATCAGCCCCAGCATTTT

d_gene: -
abundance: -
j_gene: TRBJ2-3
v_gene: TRBV5-4
CDR3aa: CASSPPGLPLTDTQYF
CDR3nt: TGTGCCAGCAGCCCGCCAGGACTACCACTGACAGATACGCAGTATTTT

d_gene: -
abundance: few
j_gene: TRBJ2-1
v_gene: TRBV12-1
CDR3aa: CASKGTGSYQFF
CDR3nt: TGTGCCAGCAAAGGTACGGGATCTTACCAGTTCTTC

d_gene: TRBD1
abundance: -
j_gene: TRBJ1-5
v_gene: TRBV7-6
CDR3aa: CASSKDRVLTGSNQPQHF
CDR3nt: TGTGCCAGCAGCAAGGACAGGGTCCTAACCGGGAGCAATCAGCCCCAGCATTTT

d_gene: -
abundance: -
j_gene: TRBJ1-4
v_gene: TRBV28
CDR3aa: CASSSTPGLEKLFF
CDR3nt: TGTGCCAGCAGTTCCACCCCGGGCCTCGAAAAACTGTTTTTT

d_gene: TRBD1
abundance: once
j_gene: TRBJ2-7
v_gene: TRBV28
CDR3aa: CASSFLGQGYEQYF
CDR3nt: TGTGCCAGCAGTTTTCTGGGACAGGGCTACGAGCAGTACTTC

d_gene: -
abundance: -
j_gene: TRBJ2-1
v_gene: TRBV9
CDR3aa: CASSVGSGTVNEQFF
CDR3nt: TGTGCCAGCAGCGTCGGCTCCGGGACTGTCAATGAGCAGTTCTTC

d_gene: -
abundance: -
j_gene: TRBJ2-3
v_gene: TRBV5-1
CDR3aa: CASSAYFSTDTQYF
CDR3nt: TGCGCCAGCAGCGCCTATTTTTCCACAGATACGCAGTATTTT

d_gene: TRBD1
abundance: once
j_gene: TRBJ2-5
v_gene: TRBV2
CDR3aa: CASKQGARETQYF
CDR3nt: TGTGCCAGCAAACAGGGGGCCAGGGAGACCCAGTACTTC

d_gene: TRBD1
abundance: -
j_gene: TRBJ2-7
v_gene: TRBV11-1
CDR3aa: CASSRQGRVNEQYF
CDR3nt: TGTGCCAGCAGCCGACAGGGTAGGGTAAACGAGCAGTACTTC

d_gene: -
abundance: -
j_gene: TRBJ1-1
v_gene: TRBV6-5
CDR3aa: CASSYFQGEAFF
CDR3nt: TGTGCCAGCAGTTACTTCCAAGGTGAAGCTTTCTTT

d_gene: -
abundance: -
j_gene: TRBJ2-3
v_gene: TRBV27
CDR3aa: CASRTGTSSTDTQYF
CDR3nt: TGTGCCAGCAGAACCGGGACGTCTAGCACAGATACGCAGTATTTT

d_gene: TRBD1
abundance: -
j_gene: TRBJ2-7
v_gene: TRBV30
CDR3aa: CAWSVGVGQGAYEQYF
CDR3nt: TGTGCCTGGAGTGTGGGCGTCGGACAGGGGGCCTACGAGCAGTACTTC

d_gene: -
abundance: -
j_gene: TRBJ2-3
v_gene: TRBV19
CDR3aa: CASSIDGSTTDTQYF
CDR3nt: TGTGCCAGTAGTATCGACGGATCGACGACAGATACGCAGTATTTT

d_gene: TRBD1
abundance: -
j_gene: TRBJ1-2
v_gene: TRBV9
CDR3aa: CASSVSRTGGYGYTF
CDR3nt: TGTGCCAGCAGCGTTTCCCGTACAGGGGGATATGGCTACACCTTC

d_gene: -
abundance: -
j_gene: TRBJ1-4
v_gene: TRBV5-1
CDR3aa: CASSLRAGEKLFF
CDR3nt: TGCGCCAGCAGCTTGAGGGCGGGGGAAAAACTGTTTTTT

d_gene: -
abundance: -
j_gene: TRBJ2-2
v_gene: TRBV9
CDR3aa: CASSEYDTGELFF
CDR3nt: TGTGCCAGCAGCGAGTACGACACCGGGGAGCTGTTTTTT

d_gene: -
abundance: once
j_gene: TRBJ2-5
v_gene: TRBV19
CDR3aa: CASSPGGPETQYF
CDR3nt: TGTGCCAGTAGTCCAGGGGGGCCGGAGACCCAGTACTTC

d_gene: TRBD1
abundance: -
j_gene: TRBJ1-1
v_gene: TRBV10-3
CDR3aa: CAISGQGNTEAFF
CDR3nt: TGTGCCATCAGTGGACAGGGAAACACTGAAGCTTTCTTT

d_gene: TRBD1
abundance: -
j_gene: TRBJ2-3
v_gene: TRBV27
CDR3aa: CASSLYQGATDTQYF
CDR3nt: TGTGCCAGCAGTTTATATCAGGGGGCAACAGATACGCAGTATTTT

d_gene: -
abundance: -
j_gene: TRBJ2-1
v_gene: TRBV28
CDR3aa: CASKTVRSYNEQFF
CDR3nt: TGTGCCAGCAAGACCGTTAGATCCTACAATGAGCAGTTCTTC

d_gene: -
abundance: -
j_gene: TRBJ1-5
v_gene: TRBV4-1
CDR3aa: CASSQIPLDRARNQPQHF
CDR3nt: TGCGCCAGCAGCCAAATCCCCTTGGACAGAGCCCGCAATCAGCCCCAGCATTTT

d_gene: -
abundance: -
j_gene: TRBJ2-5
v_gene: TRBV11-1
CDR3aa: CASTSPEGAMETQYF
CDR3nt: TGTGCCAGCACTTCCCCGGAGGGGGCCATGGAGACCCAGTACTTC

d_gene: -
abundance: once
j_gene: TRBJ2-3
v_gene: TRBV9
CDR3aa: CASSGGTRTSTDTQYF
CDR3nt: TGTGCCAGCAGCGGAGGGACAAGGACTAGCACAGATACGCAGTATTTT

d_gene: TRBD2
abundance: -
j_gene: TRBJ2-5
v_gene: TRBV7-2
CDR3aa: CASSSHFLAGGKETQYF
CDR3nt: TGTGCCAGCAGCTCACACTTTCTAGCGGGGGGGAAAGAGACCCAGTACTTC

d_gene: TRBD1
abundance: -
j_gene: TRBJ1-5
v_gene: TRBV4-3
CDR3aa: CASSQGSGGQPQHF
CDR3nt: TGCGCCAGCAGCCAAGGGTCAGGGGGTCAGCCCCAGCATTTT

d_gene: TRBD1
abundance: -
j_gene: TRBJ1-2
v_gene: TRBV28
CDR3aa: CASSFRGLGYGYTF
CDR3nt: TGTGCCAGCAGTTTTAGGGGGCTGGGCTATGGCTACACCTTC

d_gene: TRBD1
abundance: -
j_gene: TRBJ1-5
v_gene: TRBV27
CDR3aa: CASSLKGGYSNQPQHF
CDR3nt: TGTGCCAGCAGTTTAAAAGGGGGCTATAGCAATCAGCCCCAGCATTTT

d_gene: -
abundance: -
j_gene: TRBJ2-1
v_gene: TRBV13
CDR3aa: CASSQTRYNEQFF
CDR3nt: TGTGCCAGCAGCCAGACACGCTACAATGAGCAGTTCTTC

d_gene: TRBD1
abundance: -
j_gene: TRBJ2-7
v_gene: TRBV11-1
CDR3aa: CASSSGQGRSYEQYF
CDR3nt: TGTGCCAGCAGCTCAGGACAGGGGCGATCCTACGAGCAGTACTTC

d_gene: -
abundance: once
j_gene: TRBJ1-1
v_gene: TRBV10-2
CDR3aa: CASSDGVNTEAFF
CDR3nt: TGCGCCAGCAGTGACGGGGTGAACACTGAAGCTTTCTTT

d_gene: TRBD1
abundance: once
j_gene: TRBJ1-3
v_gene: TRBV9
CDR3aa: CASSDDRGLDTIYF
CDR3nt: TGTGCCAGCAGTGATGACAGGGGGCTGGACACCATATATTTT

d_gene: -
abundance: -
j_gene: TRBJ1-1
v_gene: TRBV12-5
CDR3aa: CASGLGLMRFF
CDR3nt: TGTGCTAGTGGTTTGGGGTTAATGAGGTTCTTT

d_gene: TRBD1
abundance: -
j_gene: TRBJ1-2
v_gene: TRBV28
CDR3aa: CASMGQGGYGYTF
CDR3nt: TGTGCCAGCATGGGACAGGGAGGCTATGGCTACACCTTC

d_gene: TRBD2
abundance: -
j_gene: TRBJ2-2
v_gene: TRBV4-1
CDR3aa: CASSQFGTSGGVDGELFF
CDR3nt: TGCGCCAGCAGCCAGTTCGGGACTAGCGGGGGGGTGGACGGGGAGCTGTTTTTT

d_gene: -
abundance: -
j_gene: TRBJ2-1
v_gene: TRBV11-2
CDR3aa: CASSSRGMQFF
CDR3nt: TGTGCCAGCAGCTCCCGGGGCATGCAGTTCTTC

d_gene: TRBD2
abundance: -
j_gene: TRBJ2-3
v_gene: TRBV15
CDR3aa: CATSTGRDGDTQYF
CDR3nt: TGTGCCACCAGCACTGGGAGGGATGGGGATACGCAGTATTTT

d_gene: -
abundance: -
j_gene: TRBJ2-1
v_gene: TRBV4-3
CDR3aa: CASSQDLGGSNEQFF
CDR3nt: TGCGCCAGCAGCCAAGATCTTGGGGGAAGCAATGAGCAGTTCTTC

d_gene: TRBD1
abundance: -
j_gene: TRBJ2-3
v_gene: TRBV30
CDR3aa: CAWTIGTGGTDTQYF
CDR3nt: TGTGCCTGGACCATCGGGACAGGGGGCACAGATACGCAGTATTTT

d_gene: -
abundance: -
j_gene: TRBJ1-2
v_gene: TRBV29-1
CDR3aa: CSVEEPYYGYTF
CDR3nt: TGCAGCGTTGAAGAGCCATACTATGGCTACACCTTC